This TCR beta chain was observed in a study of cytomegalovirus exposure and HLA in healthy donors. Study-wide results and limits: In vitro experiments confirmed that a few CMV-associated chains were specific for CMV antigens.

Trimming left V 5 bases short and J 8 bases short, with 11 bases between. The CDR3 contains 13 residues. Germline V lookup: CDR1 SGHRS, CDR2 YFSETQ. The primer mix had 60 Vbeta and 13 Jbeta primers. Measured with immunoSEQ multiplex PCR; TCRdb has only the in-frame clones, and not every one. The sample has more than 100,000 clones; approximately 78% are singletons. Note on this clone: Its target is unknown.

This clonotype was sampled from a woman aged 40 to 50 in good health and CMV-seropositive. The chain uses TRBV5-1 and TRBJ1-6; the D gene is possibly TRBD1 (5 bases). The sequencing input was PBMCs. The CDR3 sequence: CASRDTGDSPLHF. The CDR3 region has the DNA TGCGCCAGCAGGGACACTGGGGATTCACCCCTCCACTTT.